These 20 T cell receptor beta chains were all obtained from the same sample, sequenced in a study of technical replicates of blood from a handful of donors. Generated by immunoSEQ multiplex PCR, the TCRdb table keeps only in-frame clones and is missing some. The sample includes around 50,000 clones, approximately 90% of them seen just once. Sequencing used PBMCs. These receptors were taken from a human donor in good health. Some clones in this sample may be carry-over from other donors' samples.

The V and J genes are TRBV9 and TRBJ2-3, with 8 bases lining up with TRBD2. The CDR3 contains 15 residues. Germline V gene lookup returns CDR1 SGDLS and CDR2 YYNGEE. Trimming cost V 0 bases and J 6 bases; bases outside gene matches: 6. Here the CDR3 DNA reads TGTGCCAGCAGCGTAGACGGGAGGGGGGCGGATACGCAGTATTTT. Translation gives CASSVDGRGADTQYF.

This chain uses TRBV7-2 with TRBJ1-3, with a weak D call TRBD1 (6 bases). The length of the CDR3 is 14 residues. Germline V gene lookup returns CDR1 SGHTA and CDR2 FQGNSA. V was shortened by 6 bases and J by 0 bases, with 9 bases between the two germline ends. The CDR3 DNA reads as TGTGCCAGCAGTCGGGACAACTCTGGAAACACCATATATTTT. It yields the protein CASSRDNSGNTIYF.

The chain combines TRBV21-1 with TRBJ2-2; the table's D call TRBD2 went unverified against the DNA. TRBV21-1 is an annotated pseudogene. The length of the CDR3 is 16 residues. The CDR3 here is CASSKVAQSVTGELFF. DNA for the CDR3: TGTGCCAGCAGCAAAGTTGCCCAATCGGTCACCGGGGAGCTGTTTTTT.

This chain links TRBV30 with TRBJ2-1; D remains ambiguous. With 3 bases removed from V and 0 bases from J, the gap between germline ends came to 6 bases. Germline V gene lookup returns CDR1 GTSNPN and CDR2 SVGIG (reference sequence). This CDR3 has 13 amino acids. CDR3 DNA: TGTGCCTGGAGCAGCGACTCCTACAATGAGCAGTTCTTC. Translating it yields CAWSSDSYNEQFF.

The chain links TRBV6-4 to TRBJ2-2; D call uncertain. Per germline, CDR1 MRHNA and CDR2 SNTAGT. The CDR3 is 14 amino acids. V dropped 3 bases and J dropped 2 bases, with 7 bases sitting between them. CDR3 DNA sequence: TGTGCCAGCAGTGAGGGCAGAAACACCGGGGAGCTGTTTTTT. This codes for CASSEGRNTGELFF.

The V and J genes are TRBV5-1 and TRBJ2-1; TRBD1 matches at 10 bases. The germline V gene encodes CDR1 SGHRS and CDR2 YFSETQ. The length of the CDR3 is 15 residues. J gave up 7 bases and V 2 bases, and 6 bases lay outside the gene matches. CDR3 amino acids: CASSFGGQGFNEQFF. The CDR3 region has the DNA TGCGCCAGCAGCTTTGGGGGACAGGGGTTTAATGAGCAGTTCTTC.

The V call is TRBV19, the J call TRBJ1-5; D uncertain. Germline V lookup: CDR1 LNHDA, CDR2 SQIVND (reference sequence). V was trimmed by 7 bases and J by 0 bases, leaving 16 bases between them. CDR3 length equals 16 residues. The CDR3 loop is CASNPGRKNSNQPQHF. CDR3 nucleotides: TGTGCCAGTAACCCAGGCAGGAAAAATAGCAATCAGCCCCAGCATTTT.

The chain employs TRBV5-1 and TRBJ2-7; 8 bases match TRBD2. Germline V gene sequence: CDR1 SGHRS, CDR2 YFSETQ. The CDR3 runs 14 residues. After removal of 0 bases from V and 6 bases from J, the junction contained 5 bases not matched to a gene. The CDR3 here is CASSLAGLAGEQYF. CDR3 DNA sequence: TGCGCCAGCAGCTTGGCCGGGCTAGCGGGCGAGCAGTACTTC. The complete variable domain, with remaining parts taken from reference TRBV5-1 and TRBJ2-7, reads KAGVTQTPRYLIKTRGQQVTLSCSPISGHRSVSWYQQTPGQGLQFLFEYFSETQRNKGNFPGRFSGRQFSNSRSEMNVSTLELGDSALYLCASSLAGLAGEQYFGPGTRLTVT.

This chain joins TRBV29-1 and TRBJ2-7; D is ambiguous. The CDR3 totals 12 residues. Germline CDR1 reads SQVTM; CDR2 reads ANQGSEA. V was clipped by 3 bases and J by 5 bases, with 11 bases between them. The CDR3 protein is CSVELLQNEQYF. CDR3 nucleotides: TGCAGCGTTGAGTTGCTCCAGAACGAGCAGTACTTC.

The rearrangement uses TRBV30 and TRBJ1-2; D is unresolved. Trimming took 2 bases from V and 3 from J, leaving 16 bases between them. Germline V lookup: CDR1 GTSNPN, CDR2 SVGIG (reference sequence). This CDR3 is 15 amino acids long. CDR3 protein: CAWSSRIGRDYGYTF. CDR3 DNA sequence: TGTGCCTGGAGTTCCCGGATCGGTCGGGACTATGGCTACACCTTC.

V is TRBV9 and J is TRBJ2-7; D uncertain. This CDR3 is built from 15 residues. V was clipped by 0 bases and J by 0 bases, with 10 bases between them. Germline-derived CDR1 and CDR2 are SGDLS and YYNGEE. CDR3 loop: CASSVGFGASYEQYF. CDR3 DNA: TGTGCCAGCAGCGTAGGGTTCGGAGCCTCCTACGAGCAGTACTTC.

The chain combines TRBV27 with TRBJ2-7; the D gene is possibly TRBD1 (6 bases). CDR1 is MNHEY and CDR2 is SMNVEV in the germline V gene (reference sequence). There are 15 residues in the CDR3. V was trimmed by 5 bases and J by 6 bases, leaving 20 bases between them. The CDR3 DNA sequence: TGTGCCAGCAGTCCATACGAGACAGGAATCCCCGAGCAGTACTTC. It encodes CASSPYETGIPEQYF.

The CDR3 sequence: CATQGAHNSPLHF. The CDR3 region has the DNA TGTGCCACCCAGGGGGCCCATAATTCACCCCTCCACTTT. V gene TRBV10-3 combines with J gene TRBJ1-6; TRBD1 matches 8 bases. J lost 5 bases, V lost 10 bases, and 4 bases had no gene match. Germline CDR1 reads ENHRY; CDR2 reads SYGVKD. The CDR3 loop spans 13 amino acids.

The V gene is TRBV7-3, the J gene TRBJ2-3; 8 nucleotides line up with TRBD2. CDR1 is SGHTA and CDR2 is FQGTGA in the germline V gene. J lost 4 bases, V lost 6 bases, and 12 bases had no gene match. The length of the CDR3 is 16 residues. The CDR3 sequence is CASSPLTGGPPDTQYF. Written as DNA, the CDR3 is TGTGCCAGCAGTCCTCTAACGGGAGGGCCCCCAGATACGCAGTATTTT.

This clone was detected a few times. The chain is built from TRBV7-8 and TRBJ2-5; tentatively, D is TRBD2 (6 bases). V gave up 4 bases and J gave up 0 bases, with 15 bases separating them. CDR3 size: 16 residues. Per the germline V gene, CDR1 is SGHVS and CDR2 is FQNEAQ. As DNA, the CDR3 is TGTGCCAGCAGCTCAAAGAGAGGAGGGTACCAAGAGACCCAGTACTTC. It is translated as CASSSKRGGYQETQYF.

This chain connects TRBV19 to TRBJ1-1, with 11 bases identical to TRBD1. CDR3 length: 14 amino acids. The ends lost 4 bases at V and 4 bases at J; junction bases unmatched: 2. Germline V lookup: CDR1 LNHDA, CDR2 SQIVND (reference sequence). CDR3 nucleotide sequence: TGTGCCAGTAGTACCGGGACAGGGGGCACTGAAGCTTTCTTT. Protein: CASSTGTGGTEAFF.

J is TRBJ2-5 and V is TRBV2; tentative D call: TRBD2 (6 bases). V lost 6 bases to trimming and J lost 2 bases, with 16 bases between them. The germline CDR1 and CDR2 sequences are SNHLY and FYNNEI. This CDR3 has 15 amino acids. The CDR3 here is CASSLLGTLQETQYF. CDR3 DNA: TGTGCCAGCAGCCTTCTCGGGACTCTTCAAGAGACCCAGTACTTC.

The genes are TRBV5-1 and TRBJ2-1; 16 bases align to TRBD2. The CDR3 consists of 15 residues. CDR1 and CDR2 from the germline V gene are SGHRS and YFSETQ. With V trimmed by 4 bases and J by 8 bases, 3 bases remained unmatched. This chain's CDR3 is CASSLGTSGRDEQFF. The CDR3 region has the DNA TGCGCCAGCAGCCTAGGGACTAGCGGGAGGGATGAGCAGTTCTTC. The full variable domain, with the rest looked up from reference TRBV5-1 and TRBJ2-1, is KAGVTQTPRYLIKTRGQQVTLSCSPISGHRSVSWYQQTPGQGLQFLFEYFSETQRNKGNFPGRFSGRQFSNSRSEMNVSTLELGDSALYLCASSLGTSGRDEQFFGPGTRLTVL.

The chain combines TRBV6-4 with TRBJ2-1; TRBD2 matches at 13 bases. With 6 bases clipped from V and 10 bases from J, the junction kept 6 bases outside the gene matches. The germline V gene encodes CDR1 MRHNA and CDR2 SNTAGT. The CDR3 totals 14 residues. The CDR3 DNA sequence: TGTGCCAGCAGCGCTGAGGGACTAGCGGGGGAGCAGTTCTTC. It codes for CASSAEGLAGEQFF.

The V gene is TRBV19, the J gene TRBJ2-7; D is uncertain. CDR3 size: 14 residues. Germline V gene sequence: CDR1 LNHDA, CDR2 SQIVND (reference sequence). V lost 1 base and J 0 bases, leaving 7 bases between the germline ends. CDR3 sequence: CASSIAHSSYEQYF. The DNA for the CDR3 is TGTGCCAGTAGTATAGCCCACTCCTCCTACGAGCAGTACTTC.